Listed below are T cell receptor beta chains from one sample, sequenced in a study of shared clonotypes between healthy human individuals. Sequenced by immunoSEQ multiplex PCR; TCRdb stores in-frame clones only, minus some. The sample contains roughly 550,000 clones, roughly 96% of which appear only once. The sequenced sample was naive CD8+ T cells sorted from blood. The source of these receptors is a woman in her thirties in good health. Each CDR3 is given with its conserved first and last residue. A D gene is named only where the DNA matches it firmly. Size is stated for part of the rows, as once, few or many counts, or as a class when the clone is expanded.

>TRBJ1-4|TRBV27|TRBD1|14|.
TGTGCCAGCAGTTGGACAGGGGGCGGTGAAAAACTGTTTTTT
CASSWTGGGEKLFF
>TRBJ1-1|TRBV13|TRBD1|13|.
TGTGCCAGCAGTTGGGACAGGGGACTTGAAGCTTTCTTT
CASSWDRGLEAFF
>TRBJ2-3|TRBV9|.|15|.
TGTGCCAGCAGCGTAGGGAGACAGGCCACAGATACGCAGTATTTT
CASSVGRQATDTQYF
>TRBJ2-2|TRBV19|.|16|.
TGTGCCAGTAGTAGGGGAAACCGGGCATACACCGGGGAGCTGTTTTTT
CASSRGNRAYTGELFF
>TRBJ1-4|TRBV15|.|14|.
TGTGCCACCAGCAGAGTAGCAACTAATGAAAAACTGTTTTTT
CATSRVATNEKLFF
>TRBJ2-1|TRBV28|TRBD2|17|few
TGTGCCAGCAGTTTTGAACTAGCGGGAGGGCCAGTCAATGAGCAGTTCTTC
CASSFELAGGPVNEQFF
>TRBJ1-1|TRBV19|.|15|.
TGTGCCAGTAGTCCGTATGAGGCCATGAACACTGAAGCTTTCTTT
CASSPYEAMNTEAFF
>TRBJ1-1|TRBV29-1|.|12|.
TGCAGCGTTGGGGGACTGCTCCTTGAAGCTTTCTTT
CSVGGLLLEAFF
>TRBJ1-4|TRBV11-2|.|14|.
TGTGCCAGCAGCTTCCGACGCAGTAATGAAAAACTGTTTTTT
CASSFRRSNEKLFF
>TRBJ2-7|TRBV5-1|TRBD1|15|.
TGCGCCAGCAGCTTGGTGGACAGGAGCTCCTACGAGCAGTACTTC
CASSLVDRSSYEQYF
>TRBJ1-1|TRBV27|.|16|.
TGTGCCAGCAGTTTACTCCCGCTTCTGGGGCGCGGAGAAGCTTTCTTT
CASSLLPLLGRGEAFF
>TRBJ2-7|TRBV7-9|.|12|.
TGTGCCAGCAGCTTATCTTCCTACGAGCAGTACTTC
CASSLSSYEQYF